The 18 T cell receptor beta chains reported below all come from one sample, sequenced in a study of shared clonotypes between healthy human individuals. TCRdb's copy holds only in-frame clones and misses some; the assay was immunoSEQ multiplex PCR. Here the sample spans about 510,000 clones, roughly 95% being singletons. Specimen: naive CD4+ T cells sorted from blood. Subset here: CD45RA+ positively selected. The receptors here all came from a woman younger than 45 in good health.

The genes are TRBV18 and TRBJ2-7, with a weak D call TRBD2 (5 bases). This CDR3 spans 15 amino acids. Germline V gene sequence: CDR1 KGHSH, CDR2 LQKENI. V was cut by 3 bases and J by 4 bases, with 16 bases left in between. The CDR3 region is CASSPVGRAGYEQYF. The CDR3, as DNA: TGTGCCAGCTCACCGGTTGGGCGGGCTGGTTACGAGCAGTACTTC.

This chain uses TRBV11-2 with TRBJ2-1, with D maybe TRBD1 (6 bases). V lost 5 bases and J lost 7, with 15 bases in between. Germline V CDR1 and CDR2: SGHAT, FQNNGV. The CDR3 consists of 14 residues. CDR3 sequence (DNA): TGTGCCAGCAGCCCACGGGACAAAATAAATGAGCAGTTCTTC. Encoded protein: CASSPRDKINEQFF.

The V call is TRBV18, the J call TRBJ2-2, with unresolved D. CDR1 and CDR2 from the germline V gene are KGHSH and LQKENI. The CDR3 contains 12 residues. V lost 4 bases and J 2 bases, leaving 2 bases between the germline ends. CDR3: CASSLNTGELFF. The CDR3 nucleotides are TGTGCCAGCTCACTCAACACCGGGGAGCTGTTTTTT.

The chain joins TRBV4-2 to TRBJ2-7; unclear D gene. CDR3 length: 17 amino acids. The V gene's germline CDR1 is LGHNA and CDR2 YNFKEQ. The ends were cut back, 4 bases at V and 0 bases at J, with 19 bases in the middle. CDR3 sequence (DNA): TGTGCCAGCAGCCCAGCGATGGCCCGGAAGGGCTCCTACGAGCAGTACTTC. It translates to CASSPAMARKGSYEQYF.

This chain joins TRBV23-1 and TRBJ2-6; 7 bases line up with TRBD1. TRBV23-1 is recorded as an ORF, its role being uncertain. The CDR3 length is 19 residues. J was trimmed by 0 bases and V by 2 bases; bases with no gene match: 10. As DNA, the CDR3 is TGCGCCAGCAGTCAACCTACAGGGGACCGACCCTCTGGGGCCAACGTCCTGACTTTC. Translation gives CASSQPTGDRPSGANVLTF.

This sequence joins TRBV28 and TRBJ1-6, with D unresolved. The CDR3 covers 13 residues. Trimming pared 6 bases from V and 6 bases from J, leaving 9 bases between. From germline, CDR1 is MDHEN and CDR2 SYDVKM. In DNA form, the CDR3 reads TGTGCCAGCAGCACCAACAGTAATTCACCCCTCCACTTT. This codes for CASSTNSNSPLHF.

The J gene is TRBJ2-7, the V gene TRBV28, with 8 bases matching TRBD2. The ends lost 2 bases at V and 0 bases at J; junction bases unmatched: 6. Germline CDR1 reads MDHEN; CDR2 reads SYDVKM. CDR3 size: 16 residues. Written as DNA, the CDR3 is TGTGCCAGCAGTTTAAGCGGGGGCCTGAGCTCCTACGAGCAGTACTTC. Translating gives CASSLSGGLSSYEQYF.

Details on this clone: The sample contains more than one DNA sequence encoding this CDR3. The chain joins TRBV15 to TRBJ1-5; TRBD1 aligns across 7 bases. V was pared by 1 base and J by 4 bases, with 4 bases of the junction left unmatched. CDR3 length: 15 residues. Germline V gene lookup returns CDR1 LNHNV and CDR2 YYDKDF (reference sequence). DNA for the CDR3: TGTGCCACCAGCAGAGGTGGGACAGTGAATCAGCCCCAGCATTTT. Translated, it gives CATSRGGTVNQPQHF.

The chain is built from TRBV19 and TRBJ1-1; 7 bases fit TRBD1. Germline CDR1 reads LNHDA; CDR2 reads SQIVND (reference sequence). Germline trimming cut 10 bases from V and 1 base from J; bases unmatched to any gene: 15. This CDR3 region has 16 residues. CDR3 residues: CATETGRNLGNTEAFF. For the CDR3, the DNA is TGTGCCACCGAGACAGGGAGAAATCTAGGGAACACTGAAGCTTTCTTT.

The chain has TRBV27 and TRBJ2-1, with 10 bases aligning to TRBD2. CDR1 and CDR2 from the germline V gene are MNHEY and SMNVEV (reference sequence). V dropped 5 bases and J dropped 1; count of bases not matched to a gene: 8. The CDR3 totals 17 residues. The CDR3 sequence is CASSRSGRASSYNEQFF. The CDR3 DNA reads TGTGCCAGCAGTAGGAGCGGGAGGGCCTCGTCCTACAATGAGCAGTTCTTC.

The rearrangement links TRBV28 to TRBJ1-1, with unresolved D. This CDR3 contains 11 residues. Germline CDR1 and CDR2: MDHEN and SYDVKM. CDR3 in amino acids: CATMSSTEAFF. DNA for the CDR3: TGTGCGACCATGAGCTCCACTGAAGCTTTCTTT.

This clone was counted once. The chain has TRBV11-2 and TRBJ2-1; 10 nucleotides align to TRBD2. After removal of 8 bases from V and 7 bases from J, the junction contained 11 bases not matched to a gene. CDR3 size: 15 residues. The germline V gene has CDR1 SGHAT and CDR2 FQNNGV. The CDR3 bases are TGTGCCAGCGGAAGAGCGGGAGGGCCTAGAAATGAGCAGTTCTTC. It yields the protein CASGRAGGPRNEQFF.

The gene calls are TRBV9 and TRBJ2-3; D remains unclear. The CDR3 consists of 14 residues. Germline V gene data show CDR1 as SGDLS and CDR2 as YYNGEE. V dropped 2 bases and J dropped 2 bases, with 9 bases sitting between them. CDR3 region: CASSVNSFTDTQYF. CDR3 nucleotides: TGTGCCAGCAGCGTTAACAGTTTCACAGATACGCAGTATTTT.

The CDR3: CASSLTSSGLRLGEKLFF. CDR3 coding DNA: TGTGCCAGCAGCTTGACCTCTTCCGGCCTTCGACTTGGCGAAAAACTGTTTTTT. The V and J genes are TRBV5-5 and TRBJ1-4; D is unclear. Germline CDR1 SGHKS, CDR2 YYEKEE (reference sequence). Trimming left V 1 base short and J 8 bases short, with 24 bases between. The CDR3 extends over 18 amino acids. Looking up the rest from reference TRBV5-5 and TRBJ1-4 gives the full variable domain: DAGVTQSPTHLIKTRGQQVTLRCSPISGHKSVSWYQQVLGQGPQFIFQYYEKEERGRGNFPDRFSARQFPNYSSELNVNALLLGDSALYLCASSLTSSGLRLGEKLFFGSGTQLSVL.

This chain uses TRBV6-5 with TRBJ2-5; 7 bases fit TRBD2. The assigned J gene may be wrong: the sequence end matches TRBJ2-7 better. Germline V lookup: CDR1 MNHEY, CDR2 SVGAGI. This CDR3 spans 13 amino acids. The CDR3 sequence: CASRGGGSYEQYF. CDR3 nucleotides: TGTGCCAGCAGAGGCGGGGGCTCCTACGAGCAGTACTTC.

V is TRBV28 and J is TRBJ1-3; maybe TRBD1 (5 bases). The CDR3 totals 16 residues. Germline CDR1 reads MDHEN; CDR2 reads SYDVKM. The germline V and J ends were trimmed by 5 bases and 4 bases, with 18 bases remaining between them. The CDR3 coding sequence is TGTGCCAGCAGTCTACATACTACAGGAGTCGGAAACACCATATATTTT. Protein product: CASSLHTTGVGNTIYF.

V is TRBV10-3 and J is TRBJ1-2, with D unclear. This CDR3 region has 13 residues. Germline loops: CDR1 ENHRY, CDR2 SYGVKD. V was pared by 0 bases and J by 5 bases, with 7 bases between. The DNA for the CDR3 is TGTGCCATCAGTGAGTCGTCCGGTTATGGCTACACCTTC. Its protein product is CAISESSGYGYTF.

This chain uses TRBV5-1 with TRBJ2-7, with 7 bases fitting TRBD2. This CDR3 spans 17 amino acids. V shed 2 bases and J 2 bases; nucleotides not matched to a gene: 13. The germline V gene has CDR1 SGHRS and CDR2 YFSETQ. The CDR3 spells CASSFQGGRVAAYEQYF. As DNA, the CDR3 is TGCGCCAGCAGCTTCCAGGGAGGGAGGGTAGCGGCCTACGAGCAGTACTTC. Full variable domain (missing parts from reference TRBV5-1 and TRBJ2-7): KAGVTQTPRYLIKTRGQQVTLSCSPISGHRSVSWYQQTPGQGLQFLFEYFSETQRNKGNFPGRFSGRQFSNSRSEMNVSTLELGDSALYLCASSFQGGRVAAYEQYFGPGTRLTVT.